This section outlines one T cell receptor beta chain sequence together with its context. With no exception, relapse followed autologous stem cell transplantation in all patients, and brentuximab vedotin exposure varied. These data come from a study of PD-1 blockade in classical Hodgkin lymphoma. Profiling relied on immunoSEQ multiplex PCR, and the TCRdb table lists in-frame clones only, not all of them. The sample has 90,000 to 130,000 clones, around 89% seen once. Sample: peripheral blood mononuclear cells (PBMCs), taken before the second cycle of nivolumab. This sequence was found in a human donor with classical Hodgkin lymphoma.

The CDR3 DNA sequence: TGTGCCAGCAGTTATGGTTCCCAGGCCGATAACTATGGCTACACCTTC. Translated, it gives CASSYGSQADNYGYTF. The chain employs TRBV6-6 and TRBJ1-2, with D unclear. Germline V CDR1 and CDR2: MNHNY, SVGAGI (reference sequence). With 3 bases removed from V and 1 base from J, the gap between germline ends came to 15 bases. The CDR3 has 16 residues.